Listed below are T cell receptor beta chains from one sample, sequenced in a study of blood T cell repertoires in COVID-19. Profiling relied on immunoSEQ multiplex PCR, and the TCRdb table lists in-frame clones only, not all of them. The data hold about 340,000 clones, with roughly 90% observed a single time. Sequenced: PBMCs or T cells enriched from blood (not recorded which). All receptors come from a woman between 25 and 40 years old who had recovered from COVID-19. CDR3s include the opening cysteine and the closing phenylalanine or tryptophan. Each record gives: clone size, J gene, V gene, D gene, CDR3 DNA, CDR3 protein. A D gene is named only where the DNA matches it firmly. Only some rows state a clone size, as once, few, many or a class for expanded clones.

>.|TRBJ1-2|TRBV7-2|TRBD1
TGTGCCAGCAGCCTAGGTTACAGGGGGATGGGTTTTGGCTACACCTTC
CASSLGYRGMGFGYTF
>.|TRBJ1-6|TRBV28|TRBD1
TGTGCCAGCAGTTCGGGACAGGGAAGTTCACCCCTCCACTTT
CASSSGQGSSPLHF
>.|TRBJ2-7|TRBV5-1|.
TGCGCCAGCAGCTTCGGGACTTCCTACGAGCAGTACTTC
CASSFGTSYEQYF
>.|TRBJ2-7|TRBV19|.
TGTGCCAGTAGTATAGTACATTCCGACGAGCAGTACTTC
CASSIVHSDEQYF
>.|TRBJ1-1|TRBV7-2|.
TGTGCCAGCAGCTTAGGGGCCACTGAAGCTTTCTTT
CASSLGATEAFF
>once|TRBJ2-4|TRBV19|.
TGTGCCAGTAGTCCGGGGAAACGGGACATTCAGTACTTC
CASSPGKRDIQYF
>.|TRBJ2-3|TRBV7-3|TRBD2
TGTGCCAGCAGTTTTCCGGGACTAGCGGGGGTTGCAGATACGCAGTATTTT
CASSFPGLAGVADTQYF
>.|TRBJ1-1|TRBV7-9|.
TGTGCCAGCAGGCTTCAGGGTAACACTGAAGCTTTCTTT
CASRLQGNTEAFF
>.|TRBJ1-5|TRBV21-1|.
TGTGCCAGCAGCAAAGGGCCGGGACAGAACCTTAGCAATCAGCCCCAGCATTTT
CASSKGPGQNLSNQPQHF
>.|TRBJ1-2|TRBV30|.
TGTGCCTGGAGTCCGACAGGCAGCTATGGCTACACCTTC
CAWSPTGSYGYTF
>many|TRBJ2-7|TRBV4-2|TRBD1
TGTGCCAGCAGCCCCGGGTTGGGACAGGGGGCGAGAGAGCAGTACTTC
CASSPGLGQGAREQYF
>.|TRBJ1-1|TRBV3-1/TRBV3-2|.
TGTGCCAGCAGCCAAGATGTGAGGTACCCGCGCTTT
CASSQDVRYPRF
>once|TRBJ2-2|TRBV19|TRBD2
TGTGCCAGTACCATGGGGGGGGGAATTGCGGAGCTGTTTTTT
CASTMGGGIAELFF
>.|TRBJ1-3|TRBV9|.
TGTGCCAGCAGCTGGGGGCAGGGCTCTGGAAACACCATATATTTT
CASSWGQGSGNTIYF
>few|TRBJ2-5|TRBV7-2|.
TGTGCCAGCAGCGACAAACCTAGGGTTGGGGCCCAAGAGACCCAGTACTTC
CASSDKPRVGAQETQYF
>.|TRBJ2-1|TRBV6-5|.
TGTGCCAGCAGTTATAATGGGGGGAGCTCCTACAATGAGCAGTTCTTC
CASSYNGGSSYNEQFF
>.|TRBJ2-1|TRBV7-9|TRBD2
TGTGCCAGCAGCCCTCGCGGGGGGTCATACGGGAATGAGCAGTTCTTC
CASSPRGGSYGNEQFF
>.|TRBJ2-2|TRBV28|.
TGTGCCAGCAGTCCTGACAGTAACACCGGGGAGCTGTTTTTT
CASSPDSNTGELFF
>.|TRBJ1-3|TRBV7-2|TRBD1
TGTGCCAGCAGCTTTGGGACAGGGGCTGGAAACACCATATATTTT
CASSFGTGAGNTIYF
>.|TRBJ2-7|TRBV6-5|TRBD2
TGTGCCAGCAGTTACTCGCTGGGGACTAGCTTCGACGAGCAGTACTTC
CASSYSLGTSFDEQYF
>.|TRBJ1-1|TRBV5-1|.
TGCGCCAGCAGCTTGTTCCAGAACACTGAAGCTTTCTTT
CASSLFQNTEAFF
>.|TRBJ2-1|TRBV7-2|TRBD2
TGTGCCAGCAGCTTATCAAGCGGGAGGCGCCTTGATTCCTACAATGAGCAGTTCTTC
CASSLSSGRRLDSYNEQFF
>.|TRBJ1-5|TRBV7-9|TRBD1
TGTGCCAGCAGCTTAGTGGGGACAGGCGGTGCGAGCAATCAGCCCCAGCATTTT
CASSLVGTGGASNQPQHF
>.|TRBJ2-5|TRBV5-4|.
TGTGCCAGCAGCGTGGCGGGACTGGGGGAGACCCAGTACTTC
CASSVAGLGETQYF
>once|TRBJ2-1|TRBV5-1|.
TGCGCCAGCAGCACCGCTAGCGCCTCCTACAATGAGCAGTTCTTC
CASSTASASYNEQFF
>.|TRBJ1-1|TRBV7-2|.
TGTGCCAGCAGCTTAGTACCGACAGGGAACACTGAAGCTTTCTTT
CASSLVPTGNTEAFF
>.|TRBJ2-1|TRBV19|TRBD1
TGTGCCAGTAGTGCTGACAGGGGGCTGGGGAATGAGCAGTTCTTC
CASSADRGLGNEQFF
>.|TRBJ1-5|TRBV18|TRBD1
TGTGCCAGCTCACTTCCGGGACAGACGAATAGCAATCAGCCCCAGCATTTT
CASSLPGQTNSNQPQHF
>.|TRBJ2-1|TRBV12-3/TRBV12-4|.
TGTGCCAGCAGTTTTTCGTACAATGAGCAGTTCTTC
CASSFSYNEQFF
>once|TRBJ2-1|TRBV10-3|TRBD1
TGTGCCATCAGGAGCGGACAGGGCTCCTACAATGAGCAGTTCTTC
CAIRSGQGSYNEQFF
>.|TRBJ1-1|TRBV3-1/TRBV3-2|.
TGTGCCAGCAGCCAAGGCATAACAGAGATACCTAAAGCTTTCTTT
CASSQGITEIPKAFF
>.|TRBJ2-5|TRBV5-6|.
TGTGCCAGCAGCACAAGACACCCCCAAGAGACCCAGTACTTC
CASSTRHPQETQYF
>.|TRBJ2-1|TRBV7-2|.
TGTGCCAGCAGCTTCCAGGGGAGCAATGAGCAGTTCTTC
CASSFQGSNEQFF
>.|TRBJ2-7|TRBV29-1|.
TGCAGCGTTAGGGGGTCGGGCGAGCAGTACTTC
CSVRGSGEQYF
>.|TRBJ1-6|TRBV7-3|.
TGTGCCAGCGTCACCTATAATTCACCCCTCCACTTT
CASVTYNSPLHF
>.|TRBJ2-2|TRBV2|.
TGTGCCAGCAGATGGAGTCCGACCGGGGAGCTGTTTTTT
CASRWSPTGELFF
>.|TRBJ1-2|TRBV18|TRBD1
TGTGCCAGCTCACCGGGACAGGGCTATGGCTACACCTTC
CASSPGQGYGYTF
>.|TRBJ2-5|TRBV7-7|.
TGTGCTAGCAGCTTAATTAGAGAAGAGACCCAGTACTTC
CASSLIREETQYF
>.|TRBJ2-7|TRBV13|TRBD1
TGTGCCAGCAGCGGGACAGAGACCTACGAGCAGTACTTC
CASSGTETYEQYF
>.|TRBJ2-1|TRBV27|TRBD1
TGTGCCAGCTCGGAGGGGGACAGGGGGTTCGATGAGCAGTTCTTC
CASSEGDRGFDEQFF
>.|TRBJ1-5|TRBV19|TRBD1
TGTGCCAGTAGCCCTAAGGGGGCACTTGGCAATCAGCCCCAGCATTTT
CASSPKGALGNQPQHF
>.|TRBJ1-2|TRBV6-5|.
TGTGCCAGCAGTTCAGTCGGTGGGGGCGGCTACACCTTC
CASSSVGGGGYTF
>few|TRBJ2-7|TRBV27|TRBD2
TGTGCCAGCTCGATATCGGGACTAGCTGGCGAGCAGTACTTC
CASSISGLAGEQYF
>.|TRBJ2-5|TRBV5-4|TRBD1
TGTGCCAGCAGCTTCCCAAAGGGACAGGGTAGCGGAGAGACCCAGTACTTC
CASSFPKGQGSGETQYF